A selection of T cell receptor beta chains follows, all from one sample in a study of blood T cell repertoires in COVID-19. The data were produced by immunoSEQ multiplex PCR, yet TCRdb's version contains in-frame clones alone and is incomplete. The profile shows around 300,000 clones, roughly 86% of them singletons. Sequenced material: PBMCs or T cells enriched from blood (not recorded which). These receptors all stem from a woman between 18 and 29 years old who had recovered from COVID-19. Each CDR3 is given with its conserved first and last residue. D genes are given only for firm matches. The size entry is marked missing in some rows and otherwise reads once, few, many or a size class.

J gene: TRBJ2-1
D gene: NA
clone size: NA
V gene: TRBV7-9
CDR3 length: 17
CDR3 protein: CASSYIATSGYTDQQFF
CDR3 DNA: TGTGCCAGCAGCTATATTGCCACATCAGGGTATACGGATCAGCAGTTCTTC

J gene: TRBJ1-4
D gene: NA
clone size: NA
V gene: TRBV5-1
CDR3 length: 17
CDR3 protein: CASSSRGTITTNEKLFF
CDR3 DNA: TGCGCCAGCAGCTCTCGGGGTACAATCACAACTAATGAAAAACTGTTTTTT

J gene: TRBJ2-5
D gene: TRBD2
clone size: once
V gene: TRBV7-9
CDR3 length: 16
CDR3 protein: CASSATSGRAPETQYF
CDR3 DNA: TGTGCCAGCAGCGCGACTAGCGGGAGGGCCCCGGAGACCCAGTACTTC

J gene: TRBJ2-2
D gene: NA
clone size: NA
V gene: TRBV3-1/TRBV3-2
CDR3 length: 15
CDR3 protein: CASSQDRRGAGELFF
CDR3 DNA: TGTGCCAGCAGCCAAGATCGCCGGGGTGCCGGGGAGCTGTTTTTT

J gene: TRBJ1-2
D gene: TRBD1
clone size: few
V gene: TRBV19
CDR3 length: 13
CDR3 protein: CASSLTGVGGYTF
CDR3 DNA: TGTGCCAGTAGCCTGACAGGGGTAGGTGGCTACACCTTC

J gene: TRBJ1-2
D gene: NA
clone size: NA
V gene: TRBV7-2
CDR3 length: 14
CDR3 protein: CASTLREQVGGYTF
CDR3 DNA: TGTGCCAGCACCCTAAGGGAACAGGTCGGCGGCTACACCTTC

J gene: TRBJ1-1
D gene: TRBD1
clone size: NA
V gene: TRBV2
CDR3 length: 16
CDR3 protein: CASSTGQGPPETEAFF
CDR3 DNA: TGTGCCAGCAGCACAGGACAGGGCCCTCCTGAGACTGAAGCTTTCTTT

J gene: TRBJ2-1
D gene: TRBD2
clone size: once
V gene: TRBV11-3
CDR3 length: 17
CDR3 protein: CASSPGLAGGESNEQFF
CDR3 DNA: TGTGCCAGCAGCCCGGGACTAGCGGGGGGCGAATCGAATGAGCAGTTCTTC

J gene: TRBJ2-7
D gene: NA
clone size: NA
V gene: TRBV27
CDR3 length: 11
CDR3 protein: CASRRLGEQYF
CDR3 DNA: TGTGCCAGCAGGCGCCTAGGCGAGCAGTACTTC

J gene: TRBJ2-7
D gene: NA
clone size: NA
V gene: TRBV6-2/TRBV6-3
CDR3 length: 12
CDR3 protein: CASSKRTVGAYF
CDR3 DNA: TGTGCCAGCAGTAAAAGGACAGTGGGTGCGTACTTC

J gene: TRBJ2-7
D gene: NA
clone size: NA
V gene: TRBV12-3/TRBV12-4
CDR3 length: 12
CDR3 protein: CASSGPLYEQYF
CDR3 DNA: TGTGCCAGCAGTGGGCCTCTTTACGAGCAGTACTTC

J gene: TRBJ2-3
D gene: NA
clone size: NA
V gene: TRBV4-3
CDR3 length: 16
CDR3 protein: CASSLDQRPYTDTQYF
CDR3 DNA: TGCGCCAGCAGCCTTGACCAGCGGCCTTACACAGATACGCAGTATTTT

J gene: TRBJ2-7
D gene: TRBD2
clone size: NA
V gene: TRBV27
CDR3 length: 17
CDR3 protein: CASSSLGLAGGSYEQYF
CDR3 DNA: TGTGCCAGCAGTTCCCTCGGGCTAGCGGGAGGCTCCTACGAGCAGTACTTC

J gene: TRBJ1-6
D gene: TRBD1
clone size: NA
V gene: TRBV5-1
CDR3 length: 16
CDR3 protein: CASSSGTGTGNSPLHF
CDR3 DNA: TGCGCCAGCAGCTCGGGAACCGGGACAGGGAATTCACCCCTCCACTTT

J gene: TRBJ2-7
D gene: TRBD2
clone size: NA
V gene: TRBV28
CDR3 length: 15
CDR3 protein: CASSLYAGGSYEQYF
CDR3 DNA: TGTGCCAGCAGTTTATACGCGGGAGGCTCCTACGAGCAGTACTTC

J gene: TRBJ2-7
D gene: TRBD2
clone size: NA
V gene: TRBV10-3
CDR3 length: 14
CDR3 protein: CAISSSGLSYEQYF
CDR3 DNA: TGTGCCATCAGTTCTAGCGGGTTATCCTACGAGCAGTACTTC

J gene: TRBJ2-7
D gene: TRBD2
clone size: NA
V gene: TRBV7-2
CDR3 length: 16
CDR3 protein: CASSLGVLAGADEQYF
CDR3 DNA: TGTGCCAGCAGCTTAGGGGTGCTAGCGGGGGCCGACGAGCAGTACTTC

J gene: TRBJ2-7
D gene: TRBD2
clone size: NA
V gene: TRBV19
CDR3 length: 14
CDR3 protein: CASSPSGGDNEQYF
CDR3 DNA: TGTGCCAGTAGTCCTAGCGGGGGGGATAACGAGCAGTACTTC

J gene: TRBJ2-3
D gene: TRBD1
clone size: NA
V gene: TRBV7-9
CDR3 length: 16
CDR3 protein: CASSLAMGQASDTQYF
CDR3 DNA: TGTGCCAGCAGCTTAGCGATGGGACAGGCTTCAGATACGCAGTATTTT

J gene: TRBJ1-2
D gene: TRBD1
clone size: once
V gene: TRBV6-2/TRBV6-3
CDR3 length: 14
CDR3 protein: CASSSRQGWYGYTF
CDR3 DNA: TGTGCCAGCAGTTCCAGACAGGGGTGGTATGGCTACACCTTC

J gene: TRBJ1-1
D gene: NA
clone size: NA
V gene: TRBV3-1/TRBV3-2
CDR3 length: 12
CDR3 protein: CASSRRGGEAFF
CDR3 DNA: TGTGCCAGCAGCCGAAGGGGTGGTGAAGCTTTCTTT

J gene: TRBJ1-5
D gene: NA
clone size: NA
V gene: TRBV15
CDR3 length: 16
CDR3 protein: CATSRDLGRADQPQHF
CDR3 DNA: TGTGCCACCAGCAGAGACCTGGGCAGGGCGGATCAGCCCCAGCATTTT

J gene: TRBJ1-1
D gene: NA
clone size: NA
V gene: TRBV19
CDR3 length: 14
CDR3 protein: CASSTQTVNTEAFF
CDR3 DNA: TGTGCCAGTAGTACCCAGACAGTTAACACTGAAGCTTTCTTT

J gene: TRBJ2-1
D gene: TRBD2
clone size: NA
V gene: TRBV5-1
CDR3 length: 17
CDR3 protein: CASSLEGLASPYNEQFF
CDR3 DNA: TGCGCCAGCAGCTTGGAAGGACTAGCGTCCCCCTACAATGAGCAGTTCTTC

J gene: TRBJ1-5
D gene: NA
clone size: NA
V gene: TRBV7-9
CDR3 length: 14
CDR3 protein: CASSLSGDGQPQHF
CDR3 DNA: TGTGCCAGCAGCTTATCAGGGGACGGGCAGCCCCAGCATTTT

J gene: TRBJ2-1
D gene: TRBD1
clone size: NA
V gene: TRBV29-1
CDR3 length: 13
CDR3 protein: CSPRTGERDEQFF
CDR3 DNA: TGCAGCCCCAGGACAGGGGAGCGCGATGAGCAGTTCTTC

J gene: TRBJ2-7
D gene: NA
clone size: NA
V gene: TRBV15
CDR3 length: 13
CDR3 protein: CATSRGRGNEQYF
CDR3 DNA: TGTGCCACCAGCAGAGGAAGGGGCAACGAGCAGTACTTC

J gene: TRBJ2-1
D gene: TRBD2
clone size: NA
V gene: TRBV19
CDR3 length: 16
CDR3 protein: CASSTIASGRANEQFF
CDR3 DNA: TGTGCCAGTAGTACCATCGCCAGCGGGAGGGCCAATGAGCAGTTCTTC

J gene: TRBJ1-2
D gene: NA
clone size: NA
V gene: TRBV11-2
CDR3 length: 15
CDR3 protein: CASSSFVEGYYGYTF
CDR3 DNA: TGTGCCAGCAGCTCGTTTGTGGAGGGATACTATGGCTACACCTTC

J gene: TRBJ2-1
D gene: TRBD1
clone size: NA
V gene: TRBV27
CDR3 length: 15
CDR3 protein: CASRIGTGGYNEQFF
CDR3 DNA: TGTGCCAGCAGGATTGGGACAGGGGGTTACAATGAGCAGTTCTTC

J gene: TRBJ2-5
D gene: TRBD2
clone size: NA
V gene: TRBV7-6
CDR3 length: 15
CDR3 protein: CASSLWTSGKETQYF
CDR3 DNA: TGTGCCAGCAGCTTGTGGACTAGCGGGAAGGAGACCCAGTACTTC

J gene: TRBJ2-4
D gene: TRBD1
clone size: NA
V gene: TRBV3-1/TRBV3-2
CDR3 length: 14
CDR3 protein: CASSQGGTENIQYF
CDR3 DNA: TGTGCCAGCAGCCAAGGGGGGACAGAAAACATTCAGTACTTC

J gene: TRBJ2-4
D gene: NA
clone size: NA
V gene: TRBV4-2
CDR3 length: 15
CDR3 protein: CASSLELGARNIQYF
CDR3 DNA: TGTGCCAGCAGCTTAGAACTGGGGGCGCGGAACATTCAGTACTTC

J gene: TRBJ1-2
D gene: NA
clone size: NA
V gene: TRBV7-9
CDR3 length: 15
CDR3 protein: CASSQTGQGLLGYTF
CDR3 DNA: TGTGCCAGCAGCCAGACGGGGCAGGGGCTACTTGGCTACACCTTC

J gene: TRBJ1-5
D gene: NA
clone size: NA
V gene: TRBV9
CDR3 length: 15
CDR3 protein: CASSVVAGRRQPQHF
CDR3 DNA: TGTGCCAGCAGCGTAGTGGCAGGTAGACGGCAGCCCCAGCATTTT

J gene: TRBJ2-7
D gene: TRBD1
clone size: NA
V gene: TRBV4-3
CDR3 length: 16
CDR3 protein: CASSQYRDRDSYEQYF
CDR3 DNA: TGCGCCAGCAGCCAATACCGGGACAGGGATTCCTACGAGCAGTACTTC

J gene: TRBJ1-1
D gene: TRBD1
clone size: NA
V gene: TRBV4-1
CDR3 length: 14
CDR3 protein: CASSGDRVNDEAFF
CDR3 DNA: TGCGCCAGCAGCGGGGACAGGGTAAATGATGAAGCTTTCTTT

J gene: TRBJ2-7
D gene: TRBD2
clone size: NA
V gene: TRBV2
CDR3 length: 16
CDR3 protein: CASMASGGASSYEQYF
CDR3 DNA: TGTGCCAGCATGGCTAGCGGGGGCGCGAGCTCCTACGAGCAGTACTTC

J gene: TRBJ2-7
D gene: TRBD2
clone size: few
V gene: TRBV9
CDR3 length: 16
CDR3 protein: CASSASSGGANDEQYF
CDR3 DNA: TGTGCCAGCAGCGCTTCTAGCGGGGGGGCGAACGACGAGCAGTACTTC

J gene: TRBJ2-7
D gene: NA
clone size: NA
V gene: TRBV28
CDR3 length: 14
CDR3 protein: CASSFDLGLSEQYF
CDR3 DNA: TGTGCCAGCAGTTTCGACCTAGGTTTAAGCGAGCAGTACTTC

J gene: TRBJ2-3
D gene: TRBD2
clone size: once
V gene: TRBV27
CDR3 length: 16
CDR3 protein: CASRLWTSGSTDTQYF
CDR3 DNA: TGTGCCAGCAGACTATGGACTAGCGGAAGCACAGATACGCAGTATTTT

J gene: TRBJ2-7
D gene: TRBD2
clone size: few
V gene: TRBV28
CDR3 length: 14
CDR3 protein: CASSPSGSPYEQYF
CDR3 DNA: TGTGCCAGCAGTCCAAGCGGGAGCCCCTACGAGCAGTACTTC

J gene: TRBJ2-1
D gene: TRBD2
clone size: NA
V gene: TRBV27
CDR3 length: 15
CDR3 protein: CASCTSGSWVGEQFF
CDR3 DNA: TGTGCCAGCTGTACTAGCGGTTCCTGGGTGGGTGAGCAGTTCTTC

J gene: TRBJ1-1
D gene: NA
clone size: NA
V gene: TRBV6-5
CDR3 length: 14
CDR3 protein: CASSYGQGDTEAFF
CDR3 DNA: TGTGCCAGCAGTTACGGGCAGGGCGACACTGAAGCTTTCTTT

J gene: TRBJ1-6
D gene: NA
clone size: many
V gene: TRBV30
CDR3 length: 16
CDR3 protein: CAWSVLAAGGNSPLHF
CDR3 DNA: TGTGCCTGGAGTGTCCTCGCGGCCGGCGGTAATTCACCCCTCCACTTT

J gene: TRBJ1-1
D gene: NA
clone size: few
V gene: TRBV11-3
CDR3 length: 14
CDR3 protein: CASSLTLSGGEAFF
CDR3 DNA: TGTGCCAGCAGCTTAACCCTTTCGGGGGGCGAAGCTTTCTTT

J gene: TRBJ1-2
D gene: TRBD1
clone size: once
V gene: TRBV16
CDR3 length: 15
CDR3 protein: CASSQSAQGAYGYTF
CDR3 DNA: TGTGCCAGCAGCCAATCGGCGCAGGGGGCATATGGCTACACCTTC

J gene: TRBJ1-2
D gene: NA
clone size: NA
V gene: TRBV2
CDR3 length: 14
CDR3 protein: CASSDEPFNYGYTF
CDR3 DNA: TGTGCCAGCAGTGACGAGCCCTTTAACTATGGCTACACCTTC

J gene: TRBJ2-5
D gene: NA
clone size: few
V gene: TRBV2
CDR3 length: 14
CDR3 protein: CASGPQGLVKTQYF
CDR3 DNA: TGTGCCAGCGGCCCACAGGGTTTAGTGAAGACCCAGTACTTC

J gene: TRBJ1-4
D gene: TRBD1
clone size: NA
V gene: TRBV11-2
CDR3 length: 19
CDR3 protein: CASSLDLTRDRVTNEKLFF
CDR3 DNA: TGTGCCAGCAGCTTAGATCTAACTCGGGACAGGGTAACTAATGAAAAACTGTTTTTT

J gene: TRBJ2-7
D gene: NA
clone size: NA
V gene: TRBV12-3/TRBV12-4
CDR3 length: 13
CDR3 protein: CASSSGGGDEQYF
CDR3 DNA: TGTGCCAGCAGTTCGGGCGGAGGGGACGAGCAGTACTTC

J gene: TRBJ2-7
D gene: TRBD2
clone size: NA
V gene: TRBV27
CDR3 length: 14
CDR3 protein: CASSITSGGREQYF
CDR3 DNA: TGTGCCAGCAGTATAACGTCGGGGGGTCGCGAGCAGTACTTC

J gene: TRBJ1-4
D gene: TRBD1
clone size: once
V gene: TRBV5-5
CDR3 length: 15
CDR3 protein: CASSERDRAREKLFF
CDR3 DNA: TGTGCCAGCAGCGAGCGGGACAGGGCACGTGAAAAACTGTTTTTT

J gene: TRBJ2-3
D gene: NA
clone size: NA
V gene: TRBV29-1
CDR3 length: 14
CDR3 protein: CSVHTGDRTDTQYF
CDR3 DNA: TGCAGCGTCCATACAGGAGACCGCACAGATACGCAGTATTTT

J gene: TRBJ1-2
D gene: NA
clone size: NA
V gene: TRBV2
CDR3 length: 15
CDR3 protein: CASIGEGWGINGYTF
CDR3 DNA: TGTGCCAGCATCGGAGAGGGTTGGGGAATCAATGGCTACACCTTC